This passage covers 30 T cell receptor beta chains from one sample sequenced in a study of shared clonotypes between healthy human individuals. Naive CD8 cells lacked CD45RO, underwent positive selection for CCR7 and left out terminally differentiated effector memory CD45RA+ cells. Sequencing used immunoSEQ multiplex PCR; TCRdb keeps in-frame clones, though not all of them. Found here are around 600,000 clones, about 98% of them singletons; the top ten hold approximately 0.3%. The specimen was naive CD8+ T cells sorted from blood. The receptors here all came from a man younger than 45 in good health.

This chain joins TRBV5-1 and TRBJ1-3; a weak D match, TRBD1 (5 bases). The CDR3 covers 18 residues. Trimming stripped 0 bases from V and 3 bases from J, with 19 bases between. Per germline, CDR1 SGHRS and CDR2 YFSETQ. The CDR3 loop is CASSLAVHGGRNGNTIYF. The CDR3 DNA is TGCGCCAGCAGCTTGGCCGTGCATGGGGGGAGAAATGGAAACACCATATATTTT.

This chain links TRBV5-1 with TRBJ2-4; 11 positions agree with TRBD2. The CDR3 loop spans 16 amino acids. V shed 5 bases and J 5 bases; nucleotides not matched to a gene: 9. Germline V gene data show CDR1 as SGHRS and CDR2 as YFSETQ. In DNA form, the CDR3 reads TGCGCCAGCAGTCGAAAAGGACTAGCGGGCGAAAACATTCAGTACTTC. The encoded protein is CASSRKGLAGENIQYF.

V is TRBV29-1 and J is TRBJ2-3, with 10 bases matching TRBD1. V lost 3 bases, J lost 4 bases, and 7 bases stayed unmatched. The germline V gene has CDR1 SQVTM and CDR2 ANQGSEA. This CDR3 spans 15 amino acids. The CDR3 sequence: CSVDFLGQGSDTQYF. Here the CDR3 DNA reads TGCAGCGTTGACTTCTTGGGACAGGGGTCAGATACGCAGTATTTT.

The CDR3 sequence: CASSSTDRVETQYF. The CDR3 DNA follows: TGTGCCAGCAGCAGCACAGACAGGGTAGAGACCCAGTACTTC. The J gene is TRBJ2-5, the V gene TRBV7-9; 7 nucleotides align to TRBD1. Germline V gene sequence: CDR1 SEHNR, CDR2 FQNEAQ (reference sequence). Trimming removed 5 bases from V and 4 bases from J; junction bases left unmatched: 7. The CDR3 consists of 14 residues. Complete variable domain (other parts from reference TRBV7-9 and TRBJ2-5): DTGVSQNPRHKITKRGQNVTFRCDPISEHNRLYWYRQTLGQGPEFLTYFQNEAQLEKSRLLSDRFSAERPKGSFSTLEIQRTEQGDSAMYLCASSSTDRVETQYFGPGTRLLVL.

The chain couples TRBV27 to TRBJ2-1, with D unresolved. V lost 3 bases to trimming and J lost 6 bases, with 12 bases between them. This CDR3 comprises 14 residues. Germline V gives CDR1 MNHEY, CDR2 SMNVEV (reference sequence). The CDR3 DNA reads as TGTGCCAGCAGTTTTAACTTGGCCGTCAATGAGCAGTTCTTC. Protein product: CASSFNLAVNEQFF.

V and J are TRBV7-8 and TRBJ1-4; D is ambiguous. Germline loops: CDR1 SGHVS, CDR2 FQNEAQ. The germline V and J ends were trimmed by 1 base and 5 bases, with 14 bases remaining between them. The CDR3 contains 16 residues. CDR3 amino acids: CASSLGVQAGNEKLFF. Written as DNA, the CDR3 is TGTGCCAGCAGCTTAGGGGTCCAGGCGGGGAATGAAAAACTGTTTTTT.

The chain couples TRBV15 to TRBJ2-7; 8 bases line up with TRBD2. This CDR3 spans 15 amino acids. The V gene's germline CDR1 is LNHNV and CDR2 YYDKDF (reference sequence). Trimming at V came to 3 bases and at J to 5 bases, leaving 9 bases not matched to a gene. The CDR3 spells CATSRVGGGVDEQYF. CDR3 DNA: TGTGCCACCAGCAGGGTCGGGGGGGGCGTGGACGAGCAGTACTTC. The full variable domain, its missing parts supplied by reference TRBV15 and TRBJ2-7, is DAMVIQNPRYQVTQFGKPVTLSCSQTLNHNVMYWYQQKSSQAPKLLFHYYDKDFNNEADTPDNFQSRRPNTSFCFLDIRSPGLGDTAMYLCATSRVGGGVDEQYFGPGTRLTVT.

This clone was detected only once. J is TRBJ1-5 and V is TRBV5-4, with 10 bases fitting TRBD1. CDR1 is SGHNT and CDR2 is YYREEE in the germline V gene (reference sequence). CDR3 size: 13 residues. The trim removed 9 bases at V and 4 bases at J, leaving 4 bases unmatched. The CDR3 DNA follows: TGTGCCATGTCGGGACAGGGGAATCAGCCCCAGCATTTT. This gives the protein CAMSGQGNQPQHF.

This chain joins TRBV6-5 and TRBJ2-3; 9 nucleotides line up with TRBD2. The germline CDR1 and CDR2 sequences are MNHEY and SVGAGI. Trimming at V came to 5 bases and at J to 2 bases, leaving 5 bases not matched to a gene. The CDR3 extends over 15 amino acids. Here the CDR3 reads CASSLTSGLTDTQYF. Written as DNA, the CDR3 is TGTGCCAGCAGTCTGACTAGCGGCCTCACAGATACGCAGTATTTT.

The chain uses TRBV29-1 and TRBJ2-5, with D possibly TRBD1 on 6 matching bases. The V end was cut by 0 bases, the J end by 3 bases, with 11 bases between. The V gene's germline CDR1 is SQVTM and CDR2 ANQGSEA. This CDR3 is built from 14 residues. The CDR3 loop is CSVEDRTVEETQYF. CDR3 coding DNA: TGCAGCGTTGAAGATCGGACAGTGGAAGAGACCCAGTACTTC.

This rearrangement joins TRBV15 to TRBJ2-3; TRBD2 matches at 8 bases. The CDR3 is 16 residues long. CDR1 and CDR2 (germline): LNHNV, YYDKDF (reference sequence). Losses at the gene ends were 1 base for V and 6 bases for J; bases not matched to a gene: 9. The CDR3 loop is CATSRGVAGGVDTQYF. For the CDR3, the DNA is TGTGCCACCAGCAGAGGAGTGGCGGGAGGTGTGGATACGCAGTATTTT.

The rearrangement links TRBV7-9 to TRBJ2-1; D call uncertain. The CDR3 contains 14 residues. Trimming stripped 4 bases from V and 5 bases from J, with 12 bases between. The germline CDR1 and CDR2 sequences are SEHNR and FQNEAQ (reference sequence). In nucleotides, the CDR3 is TGTGCCAGCAGCTATCACGGACGCCACAATGAGCAGTTCTTC. Translation: CASSYHGRHNEQFF.

V usage is TRBV7-9 and J usage is TRBJ1-5; no definite D call. With 2 bases removed from V and 8 bases from J, the gap between germline ends came to 7 bases. This CDR3 contains 12 residues. The germline gives CDR1 SEHNR, CDR2 FQNEAQ (reference sequence). The DNA for the CDR3 is TGTGCCAGCAGCTTATTAGGTGAGCCCCAGCATTTT. This encodes CASSLLGEPQHF.

The chain combines TRBV4-1 with TRBJ2-7; D remains unclear. CDR1 MGHRA and CDR2 YSYEKL come from the germline V gene. Deletions cut 1 base from V and 5 bases from J, with 12 bases between. The CDR3 is 14 residues long. The DNA of the CDR3 is TGCGCCAGCAGCCAAGCGTTGGGCTTCAACGAGCAGTACTTC. Protein product: CASSQALGFNEQYF.

V and J are TRBV9 and TRBJ1-4, with TRBD1 as a possible D gene (6 bases). Germline V lookup: CDR1 SGDLS, CDR2 YYNGEE. Between the trimmed V and J ends, which lost 0 bases and 6 bases, there was a span of 12 bases. This CDR3 has 15 amino acids. The DNA for the CDR3 is TGTGCCAGCAGCGTAGATGGGGGGCCGGATGAAAAACTGTTTTTT. Protein: CASSVDGGPDEKLFF.

J is TRBJ2-1 and V is TRBV5-6, with TRBD1 matching over 7 bases. Germline CDR1 SGHDT, CDR2 YYEEEE. V shed 2 bases and J 7 bases; nucleotides not matched to a gene: 3. CDR3 length: 13 amino acids. The CDR3 sequence: CASSFAGGNEQFF. The CDR3 DNA follows: TGTGCCAGCAGCTTCGCAGGGGGAAATGAGCAGTTCTTC.

The J gene is TRBJ1-1, the V gene TRBV2; TRBD1 is a possible D gene (5 bases). The V gene's germline CDR1 is SNHLY and CDR2 FYNNEI. This CDR3 is 11 amino acids long. In nucleotides, the CDR3 is TGTGCTCTTGGGGGAGGCACTGAAGCTTTCTTT. This translates into CALGGGTEAFF. Drawing the rest from reference TRBV2 and TRBJ1-1, the complete variable domain is EPEVTQTPSHQVTQMGQEVILRCVPISNHLYFYWYRQILGQKVEFLVSFYNNEISEKSEIFDDQFSVERPDGSNFTLKIRSTKLEDSAMYFCALGGGTEAFFGQGTRLTVV.

V gene TRBV11-3 combines with J gene TRBJ2-7; D might be TRBD1 or TRBD2, each matching 6 bases. The length of the CDR3 is 14 residues. Trimming took off 3 bases at V and 1 base at J, with 10 bases between the two ends. Germline CDR1 reads SGHNT; CDR2 reads YENEEA. The CDR3 DNA reads TGTGCCAGCAGCTTTCAGGGGACTTCCTACGAGCAGTACTTC. It yields the protein CASSFQGTSYEQYF.

CDR3 DNA sequence: TGCAGCGTTGGACCAAGGGCTAACTATGGCTACACCTTC. Translated: CSVGPRANYGYTF. The chain couples TRBV29-1 to TRBJ1-2; no reliable D call. This CDR3 is 13 amino acids long. Trimming took off 4 bases at V and 0 bases at J, with 9 bases between the two ends. In germline, CDR1 is SQVTM, CDR2 ANQGSEA.

Of note for this clone: The sample holds other DNA sequences that translate to the same CDR3. The genes are TRBV9 and TRBJ2-3; no definite D call. CDR1 SGDLS and CDR2 YYNGEE come from the germline V gene. Deletions cut 4 bases from V and 0 bases from J, with 12 bases between. This CDR3 is 15 amino acids long. The chain's CDR3 is CASSPTGASTDTQYF. CDR3 DNA: TGTGCCAGCAGCCCTACCGGAGCTAGCACAGATACGCAGTATTTT.

The chain recombines TRBV11-2 with TRBJ2-7; 7 bases are a match to TRBD1. This CDR3 is built from 13 residues. CDR1 SGHAT and CDR2 FQNNGV come from the germline V gene. Trimming at V came to 5 bases and at J to 3 bases, leaving 4 bases not matched to a gene. The CDR3 nucleotides are TGTGCCAGCAGCCCATCAGGGGGCTACGAGCAGTACTTC. Its translation is CASSPSGGYEQYF.

The chain employs TRBV7-9 and TRBJ1-5; weak D call: TRBD1 (5 bases). Germline CDR1 and CDR2: SEHNR and FQNEAQ (reference sequence). The CDR3 loop spans 15 amino acids. The V end was cut by 4 bases, the J end by 6 bases, with 16 bases between. Written as DNA, the CDR3 is TGTGCCAGCAGCTCGAGCCGGGCAACAGGTCAGCCCCAGCATTTT. It encodes CASSSSRATGQPQHF.

The chain is built from TRBV12-5 and TRBJ1-4; D not resolved. The CDR3 has 14 residues. Trimming removed 0 bases from V and 5 bases from J, with 7 bases in between. Looked up from germline, CDR1 is LGHNT and CDR2 is FRNRAP. As DNA, the CDR3 is TGTGCTAGTGGTTTGGTGGGTCCGAATGAAAAACTGTTTTTT. This encodes CASGLVGPNEKLFF.

J is TRBJ2-1 and V is TRBV6-5; D is perhaps TRBD2 (6 bases). Trimming took 2 bases from V and 5 from J, leaving 13 bases between them. The CDR3 sequence is 15 residues long. Per the germline V gene, CDR1 is MNHEY and CDR2 is SVGAGI. The CDR3, as DNA: TGTGCCAGCAGTTACAGGGAGCGGGTGAACAATGAGCAGTTCTTC. Translated: CASSYRERVNNEQFF.

This clone was counted a single time. The J gene is TRBJ2-5, the V gene TRBV28; tentative D call: TRBD1 (6 bases). Germline CDR1 is MDHEN and CDR2 is SYDVKM. V was cut by 5 bases and J by 5 bases, with 18 bases left in between. CDR3 length: 15 residues. As DNA, the CDR3 is TGTGCCAGCAGTCTCCGGGACATGTTGAGGGAGACCCAGTACTTC. Translating it yields CASSLRDMLRETQYF.

Only one count was recorded for this clone. The V gene is TRBV11-2, the J gene TRBJ2-3; D unresolved. Germline lookup yields CDR1 SGHAT and CDR2 FQNNGV. V lost 5 bases to trimming and J lost 2 bases, with 17 bases between them. CDR3 length: 16 residues. CDR3 coding DNA: TGTGCCAGCAGCGCAAGTATGGCGATCCTCACAGATACGCAGTATTTT. Translating gives CASSASMAILTDTQYF.

The chain couples TRBV5-1 to TRBJ2-7; 10 nucleotides line up with TRBD1. The germline V gene encodes CDR1 SGHRS and CDR2 YFSETQ. With V trimmed by 3 bases and J by 3 bases, 6 bases remained unmatched. CDR3 length: 15 amino acids. Here the CDR3 reads CASSWGDRGGYEQYF. The CDR3 region has the DNA TGCGCCAGCAGCTGGGGGGACAGGGGTGGCTACGAGCAGTACTTC.

The chain joins TRBV28 to TRBJ2-5, with 7 bases matching TRBD1. Germline CDR1 MDHEN, CDR2 SYDVKM. With 4 bases clipped from V and 4 bases from J, the junction kept 12 bases outside the gene matches. The CDR3 has 16 amino acids. CDR3 DNA: TGTGCCAGCAGTTACGATGACAGGGCCGCCCGAGAGACCCAGTACTTC. Amino acid sequence: CASSYDDRAARETQYF.

The chain links TRBV7-9 to TRBJ1-1; D not resolved. V lost 7 bases and J 0 bases, leaving 18 bases between the germline ends. Per the germline V gene, CDR1 is SEHNR and CDR2 is FQNEAQ (reference sequence). The CDR3 loop spans 16 amino acids. CDR3 sequence: CASTGYSGVMNTEAFF. DNA of the CDR3: TGTGCCAGCACCGGGTATTCAGGCGTAATGAACACTGAAGCTTTCTTT.

This clone was seen once. The chain couples TRBV19 to TRBJ1-4, with 8 bases that match TRBD1. V shed 6 bases and J 5 bases; nucleotides not matched to a gene: 8. The germline V gene has CDR1 LNHDA and CDR2 SQIVND (reference sequence). The CDR3 runs to 15 residues. For the CDR3, the DNA is TGTGCCAGTAGCAAGAGGACAGGGAGGAATGAAAAACTGTTTTTT. Amino acid sequence: CASSKRTGRNEKLFF.